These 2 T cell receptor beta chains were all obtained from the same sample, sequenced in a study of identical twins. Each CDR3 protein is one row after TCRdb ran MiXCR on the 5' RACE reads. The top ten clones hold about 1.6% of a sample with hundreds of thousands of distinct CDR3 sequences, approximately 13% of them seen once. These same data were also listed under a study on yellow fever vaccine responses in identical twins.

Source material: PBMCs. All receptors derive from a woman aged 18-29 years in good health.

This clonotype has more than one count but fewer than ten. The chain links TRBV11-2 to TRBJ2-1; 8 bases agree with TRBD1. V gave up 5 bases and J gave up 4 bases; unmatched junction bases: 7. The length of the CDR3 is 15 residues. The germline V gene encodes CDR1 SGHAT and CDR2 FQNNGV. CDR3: CASSKGDRFYNEQFF. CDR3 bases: TGTGCCAGCAGCAAGGGGGACAGGTTTTACAATGAGCAGTTCTTC.

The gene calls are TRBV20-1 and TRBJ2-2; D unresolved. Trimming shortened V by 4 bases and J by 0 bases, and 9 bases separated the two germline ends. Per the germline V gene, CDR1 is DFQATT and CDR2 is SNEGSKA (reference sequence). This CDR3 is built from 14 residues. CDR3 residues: CSATHNANTGELFF. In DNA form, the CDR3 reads TGCAGTGCTACCCACAACGCGAACACCGGGGAGCTGTTTTTT.